The present entry profiles one T cell receptor beta chain with its context. Its antigen is unknown. The repertoire was sequenced with immunoSEQ multiplex PCR; TCRdb's copy has only in-frame clones and lacks some. The table lists 150,000 to 200,000 clones, around 86% of them singletons. The data were obtained in a study of cytomegalovirus exposure and HLA in healthy donors. Whole-study results and caveats: Cytomegalovirus status was reportedly diagnosed by the classifier with high specificity and sensitivity.

The source material was PBMCs. This TCR derives from a man between 18 and 35 years old in good health and CMV-seropositive.

The CDR3 DNA reads TGTGCCAGCAGCCCGAGCGAGGAGACCCAGTACTTC. Translated: CASSPSEETQYF. The genes are TRBV6-5 and TRBJ2-5; D is undetermined. V was cut by 6 bases and J by 5 bases, with 10 bases left in between. The CDR3 contains 12 residues. The germline CDR1 and CDR2 sequences are MNHEY and SVGAGI.